The clone carrying this TCR beta chain was seen more than once but under ten times. Its antigen is as yet unknown. This entry is derived from a study of T cells in Graves' hyperthyroidism and ophthalmopathy. Regarding the study as a whole: Before onset, ophthalmopathy was predicted by the model a median around 6.5 months earlier.

These patients, aged 18 to 65, had recently diagnosed hyperthyroidism lasting under 2 months. The PBMCs were taken from 10 ml of fresh peripheral blood. Researchers took RNA transcripts and amplified the TCR beta CDR3 regions from them. A first-round RT-PCR of the TCR CDR3 used the HTBI primer set. TCRdb processed the multiplex PCR reads anew with MiXCR; each CDR3 protein has one entry. The sample comprises under 650,000 distinct CDR3 sequences, around 15% of which are singletons, and approximately 3.8% rests with the top ten. Trimming cost V 8 bases and J 2 bases, with 13 bases left between them. The length of the CDR3 is 14 residues. The V gene's germline CDR1 is MNHNS and CDR2 SASEGT.

This receptor was taken from a woman aged 25 to 39 with Graves' hyperthyroidism. This chain links TRBV6-1 with TRBJ1-3, with a tentative D call TRBD1 (5 bases). The sequenced material came from blood. This chain's CDR3 is CASRSRGAGNTIYF. The CDR3 DNA follows: TGTGCCAGCCGGTCAAGGGGTGCTGGAAACACCATATATTTT.